This TCR beta chain was documented in a study of blood T cell repertoires in COVID-19 (TCRdb year 2020). In terms of the full investigation: The collaborator samples originated in the United States, Italy and Spain and spanned the acute and convalescent phases of COVID-19. The material from the prospective study consisted of cDNA or gDNA derived from T cells, B-cell-depleted T cells, or PBMCs. Deeply sampled blood TCRbeta repertoires from subjects exposed to, actively infected with, or recovered from COVID-19 were included in the dataset. The repertoires were released in a freely available public database meant as a resource for research on the immune response to SARS-CoV-2. Samples were obtained from the ongoing ImmuneRACE study (first 160 participants) and from roughly 1,300 subjects provided by 6 global collaborators. Sample metadata almost always included a de-identified subject ID, COVID-19 status, age in years and sex. HLA class I and class II types, where available, came from metadata supplied by the sample provider rather than from assay-based typing. The study at large found these results: The amount of clinical and demographic metadata varied by source and participant and was provided uncurated.

Participants in the prospective study were enrolled through a virtual design, were aged about 18 to 90 years, and lived in approximately 24 United States geographic areas. In the prospective study, participants were assigned to cohorts based on the clinical history participants reported in a screening survey and a study questionnaire. ImmuneRACE Cohort 3 recovered participants were defined by two consecutive negative NP/OP PCR tests, healthcare professional clearance, or symptom resolution. Each participant in the prospective study had whole blood, serum and a nasopharyngeal or oropharyngeal swab collected by mobile phlebotomists. Participants in the prospective study had the option to provide additional blood draws and questionnaires over a 2-month period. Blood samples from the prospective study were shipped frozen or at room temperature prior to DNA extraction. Points on this clone: Its antigen is unknown. Per-base qualities were not stored, and no clone one base away is much larger.

The immunoSEQ Assay, a bias-controlled multiplex PCR, was used to amplify TCRbeta CDR3 regions from genomic DNA. Per the original workflow: The number of nucleated cells in each sample was estimated from the amplification of reference gene primers within the assay. To quantify the absolute abundance of each unique TCRbeta CDR3 rearrangement, sequence reads were collapsed and filtered. For each sample, productive Simpson clonality was calculated by taking the square root of Simpson's diversity index across productive rearrangements. TCRdb carries this immuneACCESS record with in-frame sequences only. Its versions omit some clonotypes, under half of them owing to an unresolved V gene in the studies checked, with the rest unexplained. D and trimming come from the DNA, and the V and J calls and clone size come from that table. Across this sample there are some 390,000 clones, with over 75% seen only once. 1.1% of the sample lies in the top ten.

The germline V gene sets CDR1 to SGHRS and CDR2 to YFSETQ. Trimmed from V: 0 bases; trimmed from J: 1 base; junction bases lacking a gene match: 3. The CDR3 measures 15 amino acids from cysteine to phenylalanine. Of all the DNA, just the CDR3 is kept, 45 bases in frame from base 1. The sequenced material came from PBMCs or T cells enriched from blood (not recorded which). The chain is made from TRBV5-1 and TRBJ1-1, and 7 bases in between align with TRBD1. The sequence came from a young man who had recovered from COVID-19. The CDR3 protein is CASSLGYRGNTEAFF. The DNA sequence is TGCGCCAGCAGCTTGGGGTACAGGGGGAACACTGAAGCTTTCTTT.